This TCR beta chain originates from a study of response to subunit inactivated influenza vaccine. On this clonotype itself: Antigen unknown.

This CDR3 is 17 amino acids long. The germline gives CDR1 MNHEY, CDR2 SMNVEV (reference sequence). V lost 5 bases to trimming and J lost 8 bases, with 26 bases between them. Study-level findings and limits: Few new T cells, the authors suggested, are recruited by each seasonal influenza vaccination.

From the RT-PCR reads, TCRdb called clonotypes with MiXCR, one entry per CDR3 protein. This table has 150,000 to 200,000 distinct CDR3 sequences, about 10% appearing once. The sequenced sample was CD8+ T cells sorted from PBMCs, obtained roughly 24 months after vaccination. The chain links TRBV27 to TRBJ2-3, with D possibly TRBD2 on 6 matching bases. The TCR originated in a man in his fifties or sixties who received an inactivated influenza vaccine. CDR3 DNA sequence: TGTGCCAGCAGTGGACGACTAGAGCTCGATAGGAAGGGTACGCAGTATTTT. This codes for CASSGRLELDRKGTQYF.